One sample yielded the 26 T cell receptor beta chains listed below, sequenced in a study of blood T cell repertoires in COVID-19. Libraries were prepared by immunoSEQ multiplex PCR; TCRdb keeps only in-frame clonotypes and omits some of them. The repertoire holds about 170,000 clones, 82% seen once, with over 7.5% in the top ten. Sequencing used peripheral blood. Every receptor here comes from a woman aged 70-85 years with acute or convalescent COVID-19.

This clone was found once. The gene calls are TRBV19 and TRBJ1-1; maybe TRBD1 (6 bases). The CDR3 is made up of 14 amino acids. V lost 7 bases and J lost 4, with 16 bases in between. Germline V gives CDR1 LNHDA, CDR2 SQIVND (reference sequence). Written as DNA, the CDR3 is TGTGCCAGTACCGAAAGGGGGGGATCCACTGAAGCTTTCTTT. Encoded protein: CASTERGGSTEAFF.

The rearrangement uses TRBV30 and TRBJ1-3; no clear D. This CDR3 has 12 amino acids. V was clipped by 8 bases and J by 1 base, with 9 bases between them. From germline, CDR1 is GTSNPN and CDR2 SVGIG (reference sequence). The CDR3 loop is CAAIRSGNTIYF. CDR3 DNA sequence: TGTGCCGCAATCAGATCTGGAAACACCATATATTTT.

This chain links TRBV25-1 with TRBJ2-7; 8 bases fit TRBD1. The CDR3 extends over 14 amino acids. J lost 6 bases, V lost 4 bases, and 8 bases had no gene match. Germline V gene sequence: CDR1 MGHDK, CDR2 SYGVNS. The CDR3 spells CASSGGTGVGEQYF. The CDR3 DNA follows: TGTGCCAGCAGTGGGGGGACAGGAGTCGGCGAGCAGTACTTC.

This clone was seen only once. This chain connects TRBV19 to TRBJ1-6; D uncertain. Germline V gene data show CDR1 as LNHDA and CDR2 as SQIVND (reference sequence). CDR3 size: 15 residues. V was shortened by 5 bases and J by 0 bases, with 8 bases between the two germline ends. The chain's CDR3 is CASSPGFSYNSPLHF. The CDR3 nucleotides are TGTGCCAGTAGTCCAGGCTTCTCCTATAATTCACCCCTCCACTTT.

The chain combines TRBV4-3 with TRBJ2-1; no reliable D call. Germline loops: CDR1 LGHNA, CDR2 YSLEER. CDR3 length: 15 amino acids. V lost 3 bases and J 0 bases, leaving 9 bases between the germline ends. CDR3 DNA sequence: TGCGCCAGCAGCCAGAGAAGGAGCTCCTACAATGAGCAGTTCTTC. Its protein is CASSQRRSSYNEQFF.

The DNA for the CDR3 is TGTGCCAGCAGCCCGGGACAGGGGGCGAACGGGGAGCTGTTTTTT. It codes for CASSPGQGANGELFF. The rearrangement joins TRBV4-2 to TRBJ2-2, with TRBD1 matching over 12 bases. With 4 bases clipped from V and 7 bases from J, the junction kept 4 bases outside the gene matches. CDR1 and CDR2 from the germline V gene are LGHNA and YNFKEQ. The CDR3 runs 15 residues.

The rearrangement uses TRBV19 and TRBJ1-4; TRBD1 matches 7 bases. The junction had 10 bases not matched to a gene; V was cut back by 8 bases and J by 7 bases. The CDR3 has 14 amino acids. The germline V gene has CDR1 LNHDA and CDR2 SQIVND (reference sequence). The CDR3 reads CASRQGGFSEKLFF. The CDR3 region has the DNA TGTGCCAGTCGCCAGGGGGGTTTTAGTGAAAAACTGTTTTTT.

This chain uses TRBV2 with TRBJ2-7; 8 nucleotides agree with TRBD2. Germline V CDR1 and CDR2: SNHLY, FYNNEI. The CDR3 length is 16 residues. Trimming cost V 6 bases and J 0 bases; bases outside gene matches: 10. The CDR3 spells CASRSDPSGSSYEQYF. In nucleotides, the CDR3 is TGTGCCAGCAGGTCTGACCCAAGCGGGAGCTCCTACGAGCAGTACTTC.

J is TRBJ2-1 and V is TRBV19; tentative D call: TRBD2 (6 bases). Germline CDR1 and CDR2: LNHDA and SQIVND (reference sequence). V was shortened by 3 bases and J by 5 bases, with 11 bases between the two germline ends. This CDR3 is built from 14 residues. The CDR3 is CASSISSENNEQFF. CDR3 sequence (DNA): TGTGCCAGTAGTATCTCTAGCGAGAACAATGAGCAGTTCTTC.

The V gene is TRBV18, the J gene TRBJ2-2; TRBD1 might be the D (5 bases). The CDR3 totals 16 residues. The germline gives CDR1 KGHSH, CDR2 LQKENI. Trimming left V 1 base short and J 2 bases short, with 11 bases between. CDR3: CASSPQRQGNTGELFF. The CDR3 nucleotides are TGTGCCAGCTCACCACAGAGGCAGGGAAACACCGGGGAGCTGTTTTTT.

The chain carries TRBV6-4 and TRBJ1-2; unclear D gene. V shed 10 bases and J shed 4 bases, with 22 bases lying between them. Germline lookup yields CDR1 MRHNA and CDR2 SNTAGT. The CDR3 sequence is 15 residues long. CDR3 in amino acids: CANSRPPNLFYGYTF. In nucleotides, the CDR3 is TGTGCCAACTCCCGCCCCCCAAACCTTTTCTATGGCTACACCTTC.

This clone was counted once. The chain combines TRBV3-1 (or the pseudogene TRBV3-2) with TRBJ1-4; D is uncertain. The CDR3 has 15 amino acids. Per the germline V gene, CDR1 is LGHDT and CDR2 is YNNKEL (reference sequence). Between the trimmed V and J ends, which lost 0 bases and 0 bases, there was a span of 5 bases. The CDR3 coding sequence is TGTGCCAGCAGCCAAGACAGAACAACTAATGAAAAACTGTTTTTT. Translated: CASSQDRTTNEKLFF.

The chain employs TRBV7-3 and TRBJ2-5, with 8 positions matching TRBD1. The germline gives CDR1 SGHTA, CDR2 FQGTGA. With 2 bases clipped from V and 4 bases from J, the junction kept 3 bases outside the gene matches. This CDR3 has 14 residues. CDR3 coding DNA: TGTGCCAGCAGCTTATTCGGACAGGGAGAGACCCAGTACTTC. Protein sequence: CASSLFGQGETQYF.

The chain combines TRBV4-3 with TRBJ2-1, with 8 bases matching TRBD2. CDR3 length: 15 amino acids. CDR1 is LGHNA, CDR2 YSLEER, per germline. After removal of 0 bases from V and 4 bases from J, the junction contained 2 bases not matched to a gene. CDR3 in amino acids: CASSQELAVYNEQFF. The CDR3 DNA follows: TGCGCCAGCAGCCAAGAACTAGCGGTTTACAATGAGCAGTTCTTC.

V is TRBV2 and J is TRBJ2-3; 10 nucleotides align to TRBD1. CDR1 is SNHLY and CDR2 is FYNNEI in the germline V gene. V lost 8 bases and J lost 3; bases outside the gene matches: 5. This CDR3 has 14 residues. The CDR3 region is CASSRDRGTDTQYF. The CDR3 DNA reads TGTGCCAGCTCCCGGGACAGGGGAACAGATACGCAGTATTTT.

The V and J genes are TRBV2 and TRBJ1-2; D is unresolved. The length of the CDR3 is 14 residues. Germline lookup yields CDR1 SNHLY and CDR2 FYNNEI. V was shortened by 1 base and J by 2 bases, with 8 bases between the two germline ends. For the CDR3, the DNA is TGTGCCAGCAGTGAAGGCTACAGCAACTATGGCTACACCTTC. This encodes CASSEGYSNYGYTF.

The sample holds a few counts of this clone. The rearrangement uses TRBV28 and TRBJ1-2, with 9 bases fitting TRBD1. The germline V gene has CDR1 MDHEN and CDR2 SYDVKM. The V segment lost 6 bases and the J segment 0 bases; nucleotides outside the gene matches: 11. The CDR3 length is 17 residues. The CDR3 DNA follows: TGTGCCAGCAGAAACAGCGGGACAGGGCCAGCTAACTATGGCTACACCTTC. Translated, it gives CASRNSGTGPANYGYTF.

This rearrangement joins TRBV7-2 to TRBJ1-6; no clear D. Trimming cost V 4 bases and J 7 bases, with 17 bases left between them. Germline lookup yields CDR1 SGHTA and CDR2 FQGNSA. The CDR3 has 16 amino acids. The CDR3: CASSSNSGKTNSPLHF. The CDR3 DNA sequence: TGTGCCAGCAGCTCTAATAGTGGTAAAACGAATTCACCCCTCCACTTT.

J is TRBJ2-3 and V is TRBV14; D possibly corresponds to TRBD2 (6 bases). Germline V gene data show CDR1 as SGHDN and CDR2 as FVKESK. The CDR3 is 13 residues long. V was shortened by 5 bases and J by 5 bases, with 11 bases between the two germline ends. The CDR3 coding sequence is TGTGCCAGCAGCGGGGACTTGCTAGATACGCAGTATTTT. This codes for CASSGDLLDTQYF. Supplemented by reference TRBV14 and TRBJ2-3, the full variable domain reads EAGVTQFPSHSVIEKGQTVTLRCDPISGHDNLYWYRRVMGKEIKFLLHFVKESKQDESGMPNNRFLAERTGGTYSTLKVQPAELEDSGVYFCASSGDLLDTQYFGPGTRLTVL.

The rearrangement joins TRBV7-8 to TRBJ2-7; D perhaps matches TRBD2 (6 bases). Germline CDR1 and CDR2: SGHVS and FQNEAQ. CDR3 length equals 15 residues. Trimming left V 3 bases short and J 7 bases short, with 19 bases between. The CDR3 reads CASSFTAGGPGEQYF. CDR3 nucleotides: TGTGCCAGCAGCTTTACTGCCGGAGGGCCGGGAGAGCAGTACTTC. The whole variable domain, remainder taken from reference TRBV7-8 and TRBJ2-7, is GAGVSQSPRYKVAKRGQDVALRCDPISGHVSLFWYQQALGQGPEFLTYFQNEAQLDKSGLPSDRFFAERPEGSVSTLKIQRTQQEDSAVYLCASSFTAGGPGEQYFGPGTRLTVT.

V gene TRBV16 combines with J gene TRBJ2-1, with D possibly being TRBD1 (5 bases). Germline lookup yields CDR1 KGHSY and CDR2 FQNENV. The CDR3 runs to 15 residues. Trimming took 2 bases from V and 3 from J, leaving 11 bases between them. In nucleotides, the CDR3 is TGTGCCAGCAGCCAAGGGGTAGGGGTCTACAATGAGCAGTTCTTC. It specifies CASSQGVGVYNEQFF. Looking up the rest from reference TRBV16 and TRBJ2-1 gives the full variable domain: GEEVAQTPKHLVRGEGQKAKLYCAPIKGHSYVFWYQQVLKNEFKFLISFQNENVFDETGMPKERFSAKCLPNSPCSLEIQATKLEDSAVYFCASSQGVGVYNEQFFGPGTRLTVL.

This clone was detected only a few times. The DNA of the CDR3 is TGCGCCAGCAGCATCCAGGGGGCGCCAGACAATGAGCAGTTCTTC. It translates to CASSIQGAPDNEQFF. The chain joins TRBV5-1 to TRBJ2-1, with TRBD1 identical over 8 bases. Looked up from germline, CDR1 is SGHRS and CDR2 is YFSETQ. V lost 4 bases and J lost 5; bases outside the gene matches: 8. The length of the CDR3 is 15 residues.

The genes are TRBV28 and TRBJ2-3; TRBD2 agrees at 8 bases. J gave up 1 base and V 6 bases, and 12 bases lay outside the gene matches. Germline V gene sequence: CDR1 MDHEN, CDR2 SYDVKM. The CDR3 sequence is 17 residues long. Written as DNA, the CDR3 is TGTGCCAGCAGCAATTGGGACGTGACTAGCGGCACAGATACGCAGTATTTT. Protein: CASSNWDVTSGTDTQYF.

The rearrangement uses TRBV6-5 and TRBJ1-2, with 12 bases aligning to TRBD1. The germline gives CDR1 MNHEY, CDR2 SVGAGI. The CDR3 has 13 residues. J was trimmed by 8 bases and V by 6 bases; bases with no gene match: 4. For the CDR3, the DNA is TGTGCCAGCAGGGGACAGGGGGCGGTCGGCTACACCTTC. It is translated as CASRGQGAVGYTF.

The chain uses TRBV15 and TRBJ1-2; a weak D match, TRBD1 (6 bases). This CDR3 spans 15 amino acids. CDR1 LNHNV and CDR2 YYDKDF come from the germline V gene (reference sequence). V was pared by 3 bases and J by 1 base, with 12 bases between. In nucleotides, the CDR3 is TGTGCCACCAGCAGCCCAGGGACACATAACTATGGCTACACCTTC. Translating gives CATSSPGTHNYGYTF.

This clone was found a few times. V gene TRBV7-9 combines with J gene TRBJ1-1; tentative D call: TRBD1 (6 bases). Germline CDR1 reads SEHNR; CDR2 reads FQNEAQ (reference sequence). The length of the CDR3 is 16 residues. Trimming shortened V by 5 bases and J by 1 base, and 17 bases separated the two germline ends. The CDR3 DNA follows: TGTGCCAGCAGCCCTGGGATGGGGGGGGCGAACACTGAAGCTTTCTTT. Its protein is CASSPGMGGANTEAFF.